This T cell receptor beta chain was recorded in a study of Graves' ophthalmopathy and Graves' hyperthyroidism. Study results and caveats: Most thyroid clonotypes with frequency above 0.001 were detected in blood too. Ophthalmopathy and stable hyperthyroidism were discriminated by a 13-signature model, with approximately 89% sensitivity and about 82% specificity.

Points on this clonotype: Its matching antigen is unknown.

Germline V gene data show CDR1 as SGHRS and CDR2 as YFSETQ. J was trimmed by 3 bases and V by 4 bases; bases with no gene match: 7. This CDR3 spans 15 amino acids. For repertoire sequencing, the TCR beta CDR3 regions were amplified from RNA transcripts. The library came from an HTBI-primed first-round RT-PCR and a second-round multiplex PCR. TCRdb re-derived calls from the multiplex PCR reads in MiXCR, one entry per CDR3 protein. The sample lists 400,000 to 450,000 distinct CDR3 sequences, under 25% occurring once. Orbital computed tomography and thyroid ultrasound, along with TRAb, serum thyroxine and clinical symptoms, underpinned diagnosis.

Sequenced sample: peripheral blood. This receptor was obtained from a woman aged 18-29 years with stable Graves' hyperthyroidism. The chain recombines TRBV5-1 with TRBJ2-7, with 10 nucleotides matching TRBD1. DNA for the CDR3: TGCGCCAGCAGCCCCTCCGGGACAGGGGTCTACGAGCAGTACTTC. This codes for CASSPSGTGVYEQYF.